These T cell receptor beta chains were read from a single sample in a study of ipilimumab plus nivolumab after autologous stem cell transplantation. Produced via immunoSEQ multiplex PCR; TCRdb's table is partial and in-frame only. Among approximately 80,000 clones listed, over 80% were seen once. The sample in question was PBMCs, obtained in a trial of ipilimumab plus nivolumab as post-transplant consolidation. These receptors were taken from a male donor with diffuse large B-cell lymphoma. Both conserved end residues are trimmed from each CDR3. Each record gives: CDR3 protein, V gene, J gene.

CDR3 protein: ASSERDRGAAF; V gene: TRBV6-1; J gene: TRBJ1-1
CDR3 protein: ASSSGEKLF; V gene: TRBV7-9; J gene: TRBJ1-4
CDR3 protein: ASSPRLTDTQY; V gene: TRBV18; J gene: TRBJ2-3
CDR3 protein: ASSFTGAVYNEQF; V gene: TRBV27; J gene: TRBJ2-1
CDR3 protein: ASSPPGHSYEQY; V gene: TRBV6-5; J gene: TRBJ2-7
CDR3 protein: ASTPGQGALSEQF; V gene: TRBV6-6; J gene: TRBJ2-1
CDR3 protein: ASTIGGALNTGELF; V gene: TRBV7-9; J gene: TRBJ2-2
CDR3 protein: ASSYSSQGYGYT; V gene: TRBV6-5; J gene: TRBJ1-2
CDR3 protein: ASSLEGNTGELF; V gene: TRBV11-3; J gene: TRBJ2-2
CDR3 protein: ASSQSRSAHYGYT; V gene: TRBV16; J gene: TRBJ1-2
CDR3 protein: ASSQSPPGTGIPDTQY; V gene: TRBV4-3; J gene: TRBJ2-3
CDR3 protein: ASSRDPAYEQY; V gene: TRBV6-1; J gene: TRBJ2-7
CDR3 protein: AWSLLAHEQY; V gene: TRBV30; J gene: TRBJ2-7
CDR3 protein: ASSQGDTGELF; V gene: TRBV19; J gene: TRBJ2-2
CDR3 protein: ASSLGAGRGSPLH; V gene: TRBV7-2; J gene: TRBJ1-6
CDR3 protein: ASSVEPGGIYEQY; V gene: TRBV9; J gene: .
CDR3 protein: SARTYNEQF; V gene: TRBV20-1; J gene: TRBJ2-1
CDR3 protein: ASSLGLGAGQETQY; V gene: TRBV7-2; J gene: TRBJ2-5
CDR3 protein: ASSDIAGGTDTQY; V gene: TRBV6-1; J gene: TRBJ2-3
CDR3 protein: ATSSGGGSGNTIY; V gene: TRBV6-6; J gene: TRBJ1-3
CDR3 protein: ASSQWTDGNTIY; V gene: TRBV18; J gene: TRBJ1-3
CDR3 protein: ASSADTVGRGTEAF; V gene: TRBV6-1; J gene: TRBJ1-1
CDR3 protein: ASSSPIAEQF; V gene: TRBV5-8; J gene: TRBJ2-1
CDR3 protein: ASGDQGGTNQPQH; V gene: TRBV6-1; J gene: TRBJ1-5
CDR3 protein: ASSQTPGPTNEKLF; V gene: TRBV4-1; J gene: TRBJ1-4
CDR3 protein: ASSIFDGRGTQY; V gene: TRBV19; J gene: TRBJ2-5
CDR3 protein: ASTTGQPGQETQY; V gene: TRBV2; J gene: TRBJ2-5
CDR3 protein: ASSPSRGETQY; V gene: TRBV18; J gene: TRBJ2-5
CDR3 protein: ASSPLPGTNEKLF; V gene: TRBV5-1; J gene: TRBJ1-4
CDR3 protein: ASSLRLLADTQY; V gene: TRBV9; J gene: TRBJ2-3
CDR3 protein: ASSETSVSYEQY; V gene: TRBV9; J gene: TRBJ2-7
CDR3 protein: ASSPPTGPGANVLT; V gene: TRBV18; J gene: TRBJ2-6
CDR3 protein: ASSVRWGAPTNEQF; V gene: TRBV9; J gene: TRBJ2-1
CDR3 protein: AWSGGGAVFGTQY; V gene: TRBV30; J gene: TRBJ2-5
CDR3 protein: ASSIAGSNTGELF; V gene: TRBV19; J gene: TRBJ2-2
CDR3 protein: ASSLGGRVSRGATDTQY; V gene: TRBV19; J gene: TRBJ2-3
CDR3 protein: ASSPGQGANTGELF; V gene: TRBV21-1; J gene: TRBJ2-2
CDR3 protein: ASRWAVTDTQY; V gene: TRBV7-2; J gene: TRBJ2-3
CDR3 protein: ASSQVTSGDLTDTQY; V gene: TRBV4-3; J gene: TRBJ2-3
CDR3 protein: ASSTFTYEQY; V gene: TRBV2; J gene: TRBJ2-7